A single sample is the source of the 4 T cell receptor beta chains below, sequenced in a study of T cell repertoires in ileal Crohn's disease. TCRdb's table, derived via immunoSEQ multiplex PCR, lists solely in-frame clones and lacks some. Of over 25,000 clones listed, around 80% are singletons. Sequenced sample: ileal tissue. The origin of the receptors is an adult with Crohn's disease.

The CDR3 nucleotides read TGCGCCAGCAGCTTATGGGTGATTCCGGGCATTCAGTACTTC. It translates to CASSLWVIPGIQYF. The genes are TRBV5-1 and TRBJ2-4; D ambiguous. The CDR3 runs 14 residues. Trimming took off 2 bases at V and 9 bases at J, with 15 bases between the two ends. CDR1 is SGHRS and CDR2 is YFSETQ in the germline V gene.

The genes are TRBV7-3 and TRBJ2-3; 8 nucleotides align to TRBD2. With V trimmed by 5 bases and J by 4 bases, 5 bases remained unmatched. This CDR3 is 14 amino acids long. Germline V gene data show CDR1 as SGHTA and CDR2 as FQGTGA. Here the CDR3 DNA reads TGTGCCAGCAGCCCCCGCGGGGGGTCAGATACGCAGTATTTT. The encoded protein is CASSPRGGSDTQYF.

V usage is TRBV19 and J usage is TRBJ2-7; 9 bases fit TRBD1. The CDR3 runs 20 residues. The V gene end was trimmed by 5 bases and the J gene end by 3 bases; junction bases not matched to a gene: 23. Germline V CDR1 and CDR2: LNHDA, SQIVND (reference sequence). CDR3: CASSPQTRDRVTPKYYEQYF. As DNA, the CDR3 is TGTGCCAGTAGTCCTCAAACCCGGGACAGGGTGACCCCAAAATACTACGAGCAGTACTTC.

With regard to this clone: This specimen includes other DNA sequences encoding the same CDR3. CDR3 in DNA: TGTGCCTGGAGTAGCGGGGGGGCCGACACCGGGGAGCTGTTTTTT. This codes for CAWSSGGADTGELFF. V usage is TRBV30 and J usage is TRBJ2-2, with TRBD2 matching 10 bases. The CDR3 totals 15 residues. Germline loops: CDR1 GTSNPN, CDR2 SVGIG (reference sequence). Trimming removed 2 bases from V and 3 bases from J; junction bases left unmatched: 3. Together with reference TRBV30 and TRBJ2-2, the CDR3 gives the full variable domain: SQTIHQWPATLVQPVGSPLSLECTVEGTSNPNLYWYRQAAGRGLQLLFYSVGIGQISSEVPQNLSASRPQDRQFILSSKKLLLSDSGFYLCAWSSGGADTGELFFGEGSRLTVL.